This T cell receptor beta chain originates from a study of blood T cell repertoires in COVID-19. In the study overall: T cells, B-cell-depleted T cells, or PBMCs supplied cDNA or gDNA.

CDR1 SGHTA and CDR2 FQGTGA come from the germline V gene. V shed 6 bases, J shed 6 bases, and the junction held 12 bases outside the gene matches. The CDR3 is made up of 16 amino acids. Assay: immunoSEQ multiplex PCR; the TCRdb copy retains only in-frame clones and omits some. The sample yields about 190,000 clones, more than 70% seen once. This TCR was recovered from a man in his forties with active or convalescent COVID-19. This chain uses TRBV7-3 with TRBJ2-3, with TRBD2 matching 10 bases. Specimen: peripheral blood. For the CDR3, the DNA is TGTGCCAGCAGTCCCGGAATTTCTAGCGGGGGTGATACGCAGTATTTT. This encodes CASSPGISSGGDTQYF.